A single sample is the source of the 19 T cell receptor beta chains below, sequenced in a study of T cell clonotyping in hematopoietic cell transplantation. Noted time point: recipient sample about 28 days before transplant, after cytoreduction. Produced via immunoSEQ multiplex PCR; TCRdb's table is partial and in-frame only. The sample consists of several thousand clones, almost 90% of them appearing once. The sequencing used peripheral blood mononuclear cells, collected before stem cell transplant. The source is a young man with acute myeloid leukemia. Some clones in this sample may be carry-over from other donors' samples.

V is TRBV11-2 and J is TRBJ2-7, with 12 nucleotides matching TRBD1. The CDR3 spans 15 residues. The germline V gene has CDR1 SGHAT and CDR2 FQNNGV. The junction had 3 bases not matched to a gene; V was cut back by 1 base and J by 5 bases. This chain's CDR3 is CASSLGGTGGDEQYF. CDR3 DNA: TGTGCCAGCAGCTTAGGGGGGACAGGGGGCGACGAGCAGTACTTC.

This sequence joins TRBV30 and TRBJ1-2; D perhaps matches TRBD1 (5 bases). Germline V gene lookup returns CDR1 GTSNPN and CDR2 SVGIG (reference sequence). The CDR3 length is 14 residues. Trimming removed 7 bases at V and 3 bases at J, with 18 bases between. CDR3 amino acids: CALSPGGADYGYTF. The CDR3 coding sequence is TGTGCCTTATCTCCCGGAGGGGCGGACTATGGCTACACCTTC.

The CDR3: CASSDRVNGYTF. The CDR3 DNA follows: TGTGCCAGCTCGGACAGGGTGAATGGCTACACCTTC. V is TRBV6-5 and J is TRBJ1-2, with 8 bases fitting TRBD1. The CDR3 is 12 amino acids. CDR1 is MNHEY, CDR2 SVGAGI, per germline. The V and J ends lost 8 bases and 6 bases, in that order; junction bases with no gene match: 5.

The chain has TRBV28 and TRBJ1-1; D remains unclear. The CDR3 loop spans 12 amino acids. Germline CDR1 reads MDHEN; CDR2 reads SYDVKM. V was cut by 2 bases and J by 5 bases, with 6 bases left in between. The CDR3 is CASSLMGTEAFF. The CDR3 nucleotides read TGTGCCAGCAGTTTAATGGGGACTGAAGCTTTCTTT.

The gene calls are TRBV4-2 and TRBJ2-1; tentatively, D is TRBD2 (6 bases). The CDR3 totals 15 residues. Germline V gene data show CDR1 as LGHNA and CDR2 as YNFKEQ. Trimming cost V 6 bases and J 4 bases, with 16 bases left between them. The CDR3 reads CASRDPDGGYNEQFF. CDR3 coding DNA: TGTGCCAGCAGGGACCCGGACGGGGGATACAATGAGCAGTTCTTC.

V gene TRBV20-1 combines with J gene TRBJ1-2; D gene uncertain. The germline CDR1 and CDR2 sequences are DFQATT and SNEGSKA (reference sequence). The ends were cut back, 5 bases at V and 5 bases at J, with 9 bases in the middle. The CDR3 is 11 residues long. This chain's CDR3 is CSAPGSYGYTF. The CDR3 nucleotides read TGCAGTGCTCCCGGGTCTTATGGCTACACCTTC.

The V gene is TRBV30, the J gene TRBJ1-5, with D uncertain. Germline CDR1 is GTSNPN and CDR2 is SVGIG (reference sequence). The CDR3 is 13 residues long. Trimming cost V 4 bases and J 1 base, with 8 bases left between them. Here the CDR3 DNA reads TGTGCCTGGAACGCCGGGAGCAATCAGCCCCAGCATTTT. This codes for CAWNAGSNQPQHF.

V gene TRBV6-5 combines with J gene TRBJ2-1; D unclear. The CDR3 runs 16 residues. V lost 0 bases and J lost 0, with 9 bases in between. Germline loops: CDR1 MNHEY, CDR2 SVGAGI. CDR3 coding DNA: TGTGCCAGCAGTTACTCGAGTCTAGTCTCCTACAATGAGCAGTTCTTC. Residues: CASSYSSLVSYNEQFF.

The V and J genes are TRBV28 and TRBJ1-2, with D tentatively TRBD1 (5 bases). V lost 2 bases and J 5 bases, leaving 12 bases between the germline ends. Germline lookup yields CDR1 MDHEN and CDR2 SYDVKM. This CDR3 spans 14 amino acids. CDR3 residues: CASSLRGVGYGYTF. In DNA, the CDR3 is TGTGCCAGCAGTTTAAGGGGAGTCGGATATGGCTACACCTTC.

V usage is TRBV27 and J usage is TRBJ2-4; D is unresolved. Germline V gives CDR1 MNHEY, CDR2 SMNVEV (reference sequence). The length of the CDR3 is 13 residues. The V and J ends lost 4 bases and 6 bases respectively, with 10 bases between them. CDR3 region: CASSSLPGNIQYF. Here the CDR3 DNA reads TGTGCCAGCAGTTCCTTACCGGGAAACATTCAGTACTTC.

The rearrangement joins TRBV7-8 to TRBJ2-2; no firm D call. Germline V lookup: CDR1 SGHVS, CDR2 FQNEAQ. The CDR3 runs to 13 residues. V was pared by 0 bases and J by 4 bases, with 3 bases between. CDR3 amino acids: CASSLAVTGELFF. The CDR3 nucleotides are TGTGCCAGCAGCTTAGCTGTCACCGGGGAGCTGTTTTTT.

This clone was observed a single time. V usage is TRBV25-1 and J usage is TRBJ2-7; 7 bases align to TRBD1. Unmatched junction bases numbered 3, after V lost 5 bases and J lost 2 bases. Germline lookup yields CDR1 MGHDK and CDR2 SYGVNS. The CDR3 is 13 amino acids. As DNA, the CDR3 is TGTGCCAGCAGTAGACAGGGAACCTACGAGCAGTACTTC. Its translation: CASSRQGTYEQYF.

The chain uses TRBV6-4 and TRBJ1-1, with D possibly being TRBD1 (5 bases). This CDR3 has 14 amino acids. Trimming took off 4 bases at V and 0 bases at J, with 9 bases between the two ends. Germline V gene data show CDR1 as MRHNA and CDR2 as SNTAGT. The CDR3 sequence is CASSADTVNTEAFF. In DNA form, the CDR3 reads TGTGCCAGCAGTGCGGACACCGTGAACACTGAAGCTTTCTTT.

The CDR3 DNA is TGCGCCAGCAGCTTGGAACTGATGGGTGAGCAGTACTTC. Residues: CASSLELMGEQYF. The chain combines TRBV5-1 with TRBJ2-7; D unresolved. This CDR3 has 13 residues. V dropped 0 bases and J dropped 7 bases, with 11 bases sitting between them. The germline gives CDR1 SGHRS, CDR2 YFSETQ.

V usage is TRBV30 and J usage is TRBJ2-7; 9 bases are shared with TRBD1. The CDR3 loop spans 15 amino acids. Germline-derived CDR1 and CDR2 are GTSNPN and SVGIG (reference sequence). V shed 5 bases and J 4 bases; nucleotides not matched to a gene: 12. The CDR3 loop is CAWESRGQGQYEQYF. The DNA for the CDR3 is TGTGCCTGGGAATCTAGAGGACAGGGGCAATACGAGCAGTACTTC.

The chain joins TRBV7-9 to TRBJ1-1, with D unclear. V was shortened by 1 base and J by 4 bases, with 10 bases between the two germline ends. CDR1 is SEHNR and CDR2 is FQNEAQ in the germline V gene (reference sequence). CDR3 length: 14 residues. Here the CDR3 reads CASSLVVGGTEAFF. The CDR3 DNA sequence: TGTGCCAGCAGCTTAGTCGTCGGAGGCACTGAAGCTTTCTTT.

The CDR3 is CAWSPYSPETQYF. CDR3 coding DNA: TGTGCCTGGAGTCCTTATAGCCCGGAGACCCAGTACTTC. This chain uses TRBV30 with TRBJ2-5, with unresolved D. The CDR3 consists of 13 residues. Germline V gene lookup returns CDR1 GTSNPN and CDR2 SVGIG (reference sequence). The V gene lost 2 bases and the J gene lost 5 bases, with 12 bases spanning the gap.

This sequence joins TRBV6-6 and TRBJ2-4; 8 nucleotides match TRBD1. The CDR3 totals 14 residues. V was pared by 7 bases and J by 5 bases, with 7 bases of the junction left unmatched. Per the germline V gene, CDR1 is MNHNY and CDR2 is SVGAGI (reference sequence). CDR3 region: CASTRTGRENIQYF. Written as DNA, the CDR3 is TGTGCCAGCACTCGGACAGGGCGGGAAAACATTCAGTACTTC.

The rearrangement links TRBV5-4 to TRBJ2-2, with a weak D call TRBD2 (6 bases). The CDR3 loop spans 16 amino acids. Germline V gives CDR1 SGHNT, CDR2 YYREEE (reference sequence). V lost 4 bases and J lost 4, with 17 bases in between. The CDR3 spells CASSDPTGGSTGELFF. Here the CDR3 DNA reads TGTGCCAGCAGCGACCCAACAGGAGGGAGCACCGGGGAGCTGTTTTTT.